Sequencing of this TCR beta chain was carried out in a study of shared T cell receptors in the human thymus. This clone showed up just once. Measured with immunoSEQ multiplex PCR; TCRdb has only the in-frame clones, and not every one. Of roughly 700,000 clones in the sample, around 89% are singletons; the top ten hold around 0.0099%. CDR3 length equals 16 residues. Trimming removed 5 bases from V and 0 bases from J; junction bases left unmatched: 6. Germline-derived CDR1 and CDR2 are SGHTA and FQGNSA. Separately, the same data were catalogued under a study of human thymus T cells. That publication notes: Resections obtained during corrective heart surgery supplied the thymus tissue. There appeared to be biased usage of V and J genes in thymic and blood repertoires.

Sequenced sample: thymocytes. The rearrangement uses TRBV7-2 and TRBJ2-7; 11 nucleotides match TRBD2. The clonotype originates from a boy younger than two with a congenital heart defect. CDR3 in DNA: TGTGCCAGCAGCCCGCGACTAGCGGGGAGCTCCTACGAGCAGTACTTC. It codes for CASSPRLAGSSYEQYF.